The T cell receptor (beta chain) described here comes from a study of human T cells and chemical hapten exposure. Across the study: TCR yields per sample varied, mainly owing to small pooled library volume differences.

As to this clonotype: The target antigen is unknown.

Trimming took 0 bases from V and 2 from J; bases not matched to a gene: 5. Looked up from germline, CDR1 is SGHRS and CDR2 is YFSETQ. The CDR3 is 16 residues long. Broader study findings: DPC sensitization produced no change in TCRs with frequency above 1 in 1000.

For the library, individual cDNA molecules each received unique molecular identifiers. Original processing notes: Between about 23,224 and 700,000 TCRs appeared in each sample, and the median stood at roughly 95,000. TCRdb used MiXCR to reprocess the 5' RACE reads, holding one entry per CDR3 protein. The V and J calls and clone size are TCRdb's, not the authors'. Among 70,000 to 85,000 distinct CDR3 sequences listed, around 15% were seen once. Blood, whole and unfractionated, served as the source for total RNA extraction. This TCR came from a female donor in good health. The genes are TRBV5-1 and TRBJ2-3, with 8 bases that match TRBD1. The CDR3 spells CASSLADRADTDTQYF. CDR3 nucleotides: TGCGCCAGCAGCTTGGCGGACAGGGCTGACACAGATACGCAGTATTTT.